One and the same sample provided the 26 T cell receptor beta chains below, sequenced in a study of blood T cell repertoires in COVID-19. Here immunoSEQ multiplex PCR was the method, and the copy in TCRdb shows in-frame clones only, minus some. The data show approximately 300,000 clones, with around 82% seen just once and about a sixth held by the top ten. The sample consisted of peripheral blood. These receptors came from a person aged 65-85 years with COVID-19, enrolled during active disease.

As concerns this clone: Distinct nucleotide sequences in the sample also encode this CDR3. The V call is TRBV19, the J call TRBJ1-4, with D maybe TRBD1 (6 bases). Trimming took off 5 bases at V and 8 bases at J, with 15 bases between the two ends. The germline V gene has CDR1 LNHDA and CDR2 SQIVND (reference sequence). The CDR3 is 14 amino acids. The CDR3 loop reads CASSHWGHREKLFF. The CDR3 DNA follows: TGTGCCAGTAGTCATTGGGGGCATAGAGAAAAACTGTTTTTT.

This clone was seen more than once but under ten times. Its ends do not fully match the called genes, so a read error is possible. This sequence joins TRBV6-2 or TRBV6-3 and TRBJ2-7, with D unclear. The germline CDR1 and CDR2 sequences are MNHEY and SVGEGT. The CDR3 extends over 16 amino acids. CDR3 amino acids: CASSYRHPPGSSEQYF. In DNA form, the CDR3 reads TGTGCCAGCAGTTACCGACACCCCCCCGGATCCTCCGAGCAGTACTTC.

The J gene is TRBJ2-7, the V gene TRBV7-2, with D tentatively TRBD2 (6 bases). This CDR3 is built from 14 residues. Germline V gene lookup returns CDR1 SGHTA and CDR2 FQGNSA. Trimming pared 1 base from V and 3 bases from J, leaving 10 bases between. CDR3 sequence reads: CASSLGREYYEQYF. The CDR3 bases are TGTGCCAGCAGCTTAGGGCGGGAATACTACGAGCAGTACTTC.

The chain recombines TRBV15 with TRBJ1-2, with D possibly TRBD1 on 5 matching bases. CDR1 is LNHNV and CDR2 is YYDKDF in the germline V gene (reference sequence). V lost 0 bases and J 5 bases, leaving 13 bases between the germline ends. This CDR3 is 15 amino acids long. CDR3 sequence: CATSRDIGARYGYTF. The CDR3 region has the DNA TGTGCCACCAGCAGAGATATAGGGGCGCGGTATGGCTACACCTTC.

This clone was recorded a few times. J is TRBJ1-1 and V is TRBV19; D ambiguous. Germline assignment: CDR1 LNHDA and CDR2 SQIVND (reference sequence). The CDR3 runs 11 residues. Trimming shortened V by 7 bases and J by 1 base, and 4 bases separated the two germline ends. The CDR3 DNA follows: TGTGCCAGTACCTCGAACACTGAAGCTTTCTTT. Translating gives CASTSNTEAFF.

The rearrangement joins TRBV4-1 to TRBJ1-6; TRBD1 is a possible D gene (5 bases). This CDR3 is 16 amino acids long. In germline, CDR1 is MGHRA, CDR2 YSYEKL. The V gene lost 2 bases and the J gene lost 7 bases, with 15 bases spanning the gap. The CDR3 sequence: CASSQPRQRRNSPLHF. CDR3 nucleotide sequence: TGCGCCAGCAGCCAACCTAGACAGCGCCGGAATTCACCCCTCCACTTT.

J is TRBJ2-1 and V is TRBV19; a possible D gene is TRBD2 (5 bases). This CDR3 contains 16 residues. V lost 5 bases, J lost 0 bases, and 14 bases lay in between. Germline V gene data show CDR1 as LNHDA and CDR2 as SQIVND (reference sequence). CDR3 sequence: CASSLAGRSSYNEQFF. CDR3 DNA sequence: TGTGCCAGTAGTCTGGCGGGCCGAAGCTCCTACAATGAGCAGTTCTTC.

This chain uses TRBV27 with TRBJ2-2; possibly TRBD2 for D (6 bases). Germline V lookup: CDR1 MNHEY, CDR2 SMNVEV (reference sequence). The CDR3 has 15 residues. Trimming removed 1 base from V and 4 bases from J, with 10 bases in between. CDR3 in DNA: TGTGCCAGCAGTTTATGGGGGGATGGCACCGGGGAGCTGTTTTTT. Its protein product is CASSLWGDGTGELFF.

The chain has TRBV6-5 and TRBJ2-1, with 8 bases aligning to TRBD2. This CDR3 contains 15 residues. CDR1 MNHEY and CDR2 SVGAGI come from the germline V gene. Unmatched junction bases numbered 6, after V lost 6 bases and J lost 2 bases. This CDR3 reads CASSLREGPYNEQFF. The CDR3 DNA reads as TGTGCCAGCAGCCTCCGGGAGGGACCCTACAATGAGCAGTTCTTC.

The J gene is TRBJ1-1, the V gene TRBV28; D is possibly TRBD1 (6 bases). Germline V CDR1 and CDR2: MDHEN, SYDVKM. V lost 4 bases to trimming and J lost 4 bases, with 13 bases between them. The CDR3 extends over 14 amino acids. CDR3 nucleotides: TGTGCCAGCAGTTCACGCTTAGGGGGCACTGAAGCTTTCTTT. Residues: CASSSRLGGTEAFF.

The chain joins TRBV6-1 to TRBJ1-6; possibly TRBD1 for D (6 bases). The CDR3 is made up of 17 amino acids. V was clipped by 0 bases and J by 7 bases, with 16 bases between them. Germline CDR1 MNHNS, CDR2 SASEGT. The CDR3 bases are TGTGCCAGCAGTGAAGCGTTTGACAGGTTCCAGAATTCACCCCTCCACTTT. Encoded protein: CASSEAFDRFQNSPLHF.

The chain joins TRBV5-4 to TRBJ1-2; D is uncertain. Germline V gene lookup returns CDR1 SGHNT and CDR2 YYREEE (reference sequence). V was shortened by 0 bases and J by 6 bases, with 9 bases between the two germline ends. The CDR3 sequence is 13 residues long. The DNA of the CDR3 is TGTGCCAGCAGCTTGGCCGGCCAGGATGGCTACACCTTC. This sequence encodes CASSLAGQDGYTF.

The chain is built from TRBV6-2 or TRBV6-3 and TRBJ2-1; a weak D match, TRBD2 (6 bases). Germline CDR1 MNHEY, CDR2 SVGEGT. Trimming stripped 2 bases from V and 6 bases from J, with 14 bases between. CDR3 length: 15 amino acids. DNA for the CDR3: TGTGCCAGCAGTTACGCAAGACTAGTCTCCAATGAGCAGTTCTTC. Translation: CASSYARLVSNEQFF.

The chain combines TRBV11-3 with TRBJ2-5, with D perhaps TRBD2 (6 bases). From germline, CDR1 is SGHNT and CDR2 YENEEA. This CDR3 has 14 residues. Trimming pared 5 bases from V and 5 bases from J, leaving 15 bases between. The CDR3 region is CASSVGGALETQYF. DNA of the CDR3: TGTGCCAGCAGCGTTGGCGGGGCGTTGGAGACCCAGTACTTC.

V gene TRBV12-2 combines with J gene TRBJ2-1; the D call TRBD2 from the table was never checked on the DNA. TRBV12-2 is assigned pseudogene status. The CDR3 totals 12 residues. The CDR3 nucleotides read TGTGCAAGTCGCGACCGGGACTACGAGCAGTTCTTC. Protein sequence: CASRDRDYEQFF.

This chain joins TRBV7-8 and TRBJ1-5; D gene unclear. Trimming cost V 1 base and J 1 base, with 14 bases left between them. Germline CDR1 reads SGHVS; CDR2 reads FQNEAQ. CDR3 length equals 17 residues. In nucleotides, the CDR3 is TGTGCCAGCAGCTTAGGGCCGGGATTGGGGAGCAATCAGCCCCAGCATTTT. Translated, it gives CASSLGPGLGSNQPQHF.

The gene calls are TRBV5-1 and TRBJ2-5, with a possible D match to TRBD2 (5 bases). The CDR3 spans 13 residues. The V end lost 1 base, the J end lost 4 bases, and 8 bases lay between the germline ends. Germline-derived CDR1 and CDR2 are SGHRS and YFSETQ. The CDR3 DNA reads TGCGCCAGCAGCTTGACTAGATCAGAGACCCAGTACTTC. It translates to CASSLTRSETQYF.

CDR3 in DNA: TGTGCCAGCAGCCAGGCCAGGGACTCCTACGAGCAGTACTTC. Its protein product is CASSQARDSYEQYF. The rearrangement joins TRBV3-1 (or the pseudogene TRBV3-2) to TRBJ2-7, with D possibly being TRBD1 (5 bases). The CDR3 totals 14 residues. The V end was cut by 3 bases, the J end by 0 bases, with 9 bases between. The germline gives CDR1 LGHDT, CDR2 YNNKEL (reference sequence).

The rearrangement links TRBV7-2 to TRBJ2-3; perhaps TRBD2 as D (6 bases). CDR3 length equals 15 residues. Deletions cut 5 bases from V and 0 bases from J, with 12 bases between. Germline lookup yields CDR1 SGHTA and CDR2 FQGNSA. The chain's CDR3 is CASSRRGGSTDTQYF. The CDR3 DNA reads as TGTGCCAGCAGCCGGCGGGGCGGGAGCACAGATACGCAGTATTTT.

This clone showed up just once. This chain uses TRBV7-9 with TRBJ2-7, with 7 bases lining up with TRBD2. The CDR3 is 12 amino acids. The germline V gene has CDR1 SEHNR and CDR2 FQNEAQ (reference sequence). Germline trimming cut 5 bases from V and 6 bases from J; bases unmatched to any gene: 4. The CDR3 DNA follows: TGTGCCAGCAGCCGGGGGGATGCCGAGCAGTACTTC. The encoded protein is CASSRGDAEQYF.

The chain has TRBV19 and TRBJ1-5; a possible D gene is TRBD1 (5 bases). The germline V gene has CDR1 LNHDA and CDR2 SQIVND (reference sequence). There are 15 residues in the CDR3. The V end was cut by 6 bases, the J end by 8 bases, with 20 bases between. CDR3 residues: CASRPHRGGEEPQHF. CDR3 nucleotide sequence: TGTGCCAGTAGGCCCCACCGGGGGGGAGAGGAGCCCCAGCATTTT.

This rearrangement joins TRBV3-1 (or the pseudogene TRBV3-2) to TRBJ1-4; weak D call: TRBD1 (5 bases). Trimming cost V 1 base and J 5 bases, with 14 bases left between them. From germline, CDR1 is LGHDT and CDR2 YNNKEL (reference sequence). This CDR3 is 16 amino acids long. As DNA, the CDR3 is TGTGCCAGCAGCCAAGTAAGCTCCCGGGGGAATGAAAAACTGTTTTTT. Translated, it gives CASSQVSSRGNEKLFF.

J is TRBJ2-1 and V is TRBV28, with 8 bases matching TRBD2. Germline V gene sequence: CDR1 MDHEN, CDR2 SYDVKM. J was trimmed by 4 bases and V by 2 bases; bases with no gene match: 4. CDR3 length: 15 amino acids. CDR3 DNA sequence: TGTGCCAGCAGTTTAGCGGGGGGAGTTTACAATGAGCAGTTCTTC. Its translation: CASSLAGGVYNEQFF.

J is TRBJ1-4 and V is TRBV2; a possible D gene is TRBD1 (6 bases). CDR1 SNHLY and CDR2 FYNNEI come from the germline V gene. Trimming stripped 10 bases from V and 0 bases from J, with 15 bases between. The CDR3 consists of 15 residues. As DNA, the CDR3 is TGTGCCACCTCCACTAGGACAGCAACTAATGAAAAACTGTTTTTT. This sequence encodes CATSTRTATNEKLFF.

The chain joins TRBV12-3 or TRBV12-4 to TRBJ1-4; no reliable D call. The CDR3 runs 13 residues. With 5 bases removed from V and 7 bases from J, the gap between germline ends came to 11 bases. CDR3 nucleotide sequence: TGTGCCAGCAGTCTTGGGGAGCGTGAAAAACTGTTTTTT. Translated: CASSLGEREKLFF.

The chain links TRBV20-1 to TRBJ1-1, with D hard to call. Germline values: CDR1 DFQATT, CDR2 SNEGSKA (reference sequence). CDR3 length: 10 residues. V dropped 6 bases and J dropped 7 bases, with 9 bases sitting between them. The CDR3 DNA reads TGCAGTGCCAACCTACTTGAAGCTTTCTTT. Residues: CSANLLEAFF.